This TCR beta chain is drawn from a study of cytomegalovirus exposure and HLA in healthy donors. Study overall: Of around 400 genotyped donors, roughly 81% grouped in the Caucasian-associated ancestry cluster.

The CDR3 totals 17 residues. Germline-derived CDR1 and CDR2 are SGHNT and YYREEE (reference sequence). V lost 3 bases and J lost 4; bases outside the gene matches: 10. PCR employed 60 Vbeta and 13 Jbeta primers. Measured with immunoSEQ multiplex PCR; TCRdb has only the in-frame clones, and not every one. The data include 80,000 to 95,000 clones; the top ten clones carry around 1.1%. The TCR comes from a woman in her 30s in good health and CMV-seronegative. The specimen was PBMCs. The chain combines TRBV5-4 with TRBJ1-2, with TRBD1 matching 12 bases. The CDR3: CASSSQDRGQGAYGYTF. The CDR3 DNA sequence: TGTGCCAGCAGCTCCCAAGATAGGGGACAGGGGGCCTATGGCTACACCTTC. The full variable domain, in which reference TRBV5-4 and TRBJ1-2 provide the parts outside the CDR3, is ETGVTQSPTHLIKTRGQQVTLRCSSQSGHNTVSWYQQALGQGPQFIFQYYREEENGRGNFPPRFSGLQFPNYSSELNVNALELDDSALYLCASSSQDRGQGAYGYTFGSGTRLTVV.